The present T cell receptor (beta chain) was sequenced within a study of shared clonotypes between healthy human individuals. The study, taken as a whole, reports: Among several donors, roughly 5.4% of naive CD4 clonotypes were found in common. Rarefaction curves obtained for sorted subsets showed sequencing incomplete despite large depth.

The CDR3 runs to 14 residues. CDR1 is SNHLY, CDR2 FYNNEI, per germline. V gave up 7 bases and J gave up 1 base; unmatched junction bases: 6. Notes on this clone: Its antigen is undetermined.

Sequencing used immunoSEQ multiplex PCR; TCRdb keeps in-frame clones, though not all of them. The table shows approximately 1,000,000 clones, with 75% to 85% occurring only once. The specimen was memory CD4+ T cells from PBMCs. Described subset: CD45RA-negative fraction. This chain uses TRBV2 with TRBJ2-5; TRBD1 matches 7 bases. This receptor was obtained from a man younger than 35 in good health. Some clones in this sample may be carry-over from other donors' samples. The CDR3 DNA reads TGTGCCAGCAAGGGGGCCCTGGGCCAAGAGACCCAGTACTTC. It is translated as CASKGALGQETQYF.